The 25 T cell receptor beta chains given below trace back to one sample, sequenced in a study of T cells after yellow fever vaccination. MiXCR was run by TCRdb on the 5' RACE reads, yielding one entry per CDR3 protein. Of some 500,000 distinct CDR3 sequences in the sample, less than 15% were seen once. Specimen: PBMCs, collected on the day of the yellow fever booster vaccination. The source is a man aged 25 to 40 who received the YFV17D yellow fever vaccine.

The chain employs TRBV18 and TRBJ2-1, with a possible D match to TRBD2 (5 bases). V shed 3 bases and J shed 9 bases, with 21 bases lying between them. In germline, CDR1 is KGHSH, CDR2 LQKENI. The CDR3 is made up of 16 amino acids. The CDR3 sequence: CASSPHPLGLDAEQFF. CDR3 in DNA: TGTGCCAGCTCACCCCACCCACTAGGACTGGACGCTGAGCAGTTCTTC.

This clonotype was seen repeatedly, ten times or more. The V and J genes are TRBV29-1 and TRBJ2-6; D gene unclear. This CDR3 is built from 14 residues. Germline V lookup: CDR1 SQVTM, CDR2 ANQGSEA. Trimming left V 4 bases short and J 3 bases short, with 10 bases between. In nucleotides, the CDR3 is TGCAGCGTTGGGGAACCGAGTGGGGCCAACGTCCTGACTTTC. It is translated as CSVGEPSGANVLTF.

V usage is TRBV7-2 and J usage is TRBJ1-1; TRBD1 matches at 9 bases. This CDR3 is 14 amino acids long. Trimming cost V 6 bases and J 6 bases; bases outside gene matches: 8. Germline CDR1 and CDR2: SGHTA and FQGNSA. The CDR3 loop reads CASRGTGRGSEAFF. The CDR3 DNA reads as TGTGCCAGCAGGGGGACAGGGAGAGGCTCTGAAGCTTTCTTT.

This clonotype turned up a few times. The chain links TRBV20-1 to TRBJ2-1; either TRBD1 or TRBD2 may supply D (5 bases each). The germline V and J ends were trimmed by 2 bases and 4 bases, with 12 bases remaining between them. CDR3 length: 14 amino acids. The germline V gene encodes CDR1 DFQATT and CDR2 SNEGSKA (reference sequence). CDR3 sequence (DNA): TGCAGTGCTAGAATTTCGGGGCAATACAATGAGCAGTTCTTC. Translating gives CSARISGQYNEQFF.

Remarks on this clonotype: Relative to the germline gene, one junction end is altered; a read error may explain this. The chain employs TRBV4-2 and TRBJ1-4; 8 nucleotides line up with TRBD1. The CDR3 spans 15 residues. Germline-derived CDR1 and CDR2 are LGHNA and YNFKEQ. CDR3 sequence: CASSEDRGRVEKLFF. In DNA, the CDR3 is TGTGCCAGCAGCGAAGACAGGGGAAGAGTTGAAAAACTGTTTTTT.

The chain employs TRBV20-1 and TRBJ2-1; 7 nucleotides line up with TRBD2. Germline V gene data show CDR1 as DFQATT and CDR2 as SNEGSKA (reference sequence). The CDR3 has 15 residues. The ends lost 1 base at V and 11 bases at J; junction bases unmatched: 14. The CDR3 loop reads CSARVVAGQPRKQFF. In DNA, the CDR3 is TGCAGTGCTAGAGTCGTAGCGGGCCAACCTAGGAAGCAGTTCTTC.

This clonotype occurred a few times. The chain uses TRBV5-1 and TRBJ2-2; no reliable D call. CDR1 is SGHRS, CDR2 YFSETQ, per germline. Trimming pared 9 bases from V and 1 base from J, leaving 10 bases between. This CDR3 is 13 amino acids long. The CDR3 nucleotides are TGCGCCACCTCGGACGGGAACACCGGGGAGCTGTTTTTT. Residues: CATSDGNTGELFF.

In this sample, this clonotype turned up a few times. This chain connects TRBV11-2 to TRBJ2-7, with TRBD1 identical over 8 bases. Germline loops: CDR1 SGHAT, CDR2 FQNNGV. Trimming took 10 bases from V and 3 from J; bases not matched to a gene: 11. This CDR3 is built from 14 residues. CDR3 in amino acids: CATSVVGTGYEQYF. For the CDR3, the DNA is TGTGCCACCTCGGTAGTGGGGACAGGCTACGAGCAGTACTTC.

This clonotype has just a few counts. This chain joins TRBV5-1 and TRBJ2-7, with D tentatively TRBD1 (6 bases). V lost 0 bases and J lost 2, with 12 bases in between. Germline-derived CDR1 and CDR2 are SGHRS and YFSETQ. The CDR3 consists of 15 residues. This CDR3 reads CASSLVSGQTYEQYF. CDR3 sequence (DNA): TGCGCCAGCAGCTTGGTATCGGGACAAACCTACGAGCAGTACTTC.

This clonotype has just a few counts. This sequence joins TRBV5-5 and TRBJ2-1; the match to TRBD1 covers 11 bases. From germline, CDR1 is SGHKS and CDR2 YYEKEE (reference sequence). J gave up 8 bases and V 4 bases, and 5 bases lay outside the gene matches. CDR3 size: 14 residues. CDR3 residues: CASSPDRGLYEQFF. The CDR3 bases are TGTGCCAGCAGCCCGGACAGGGGGCTGTATGAGCAGTTCTTC.

With regard to this clonotype: At one end, the junction sequence differs from germline, possibly due to a read error. J is TRBJ2-1 and V is TRBV6-2 or TRBV6-3; 8 bases map to TRBD1. CDR1 is MNHEY and CDR2 is SVGEGT in the germline V gene. CDR3 length equals 15 residues. The CDR3 region has the DNA TGTGCCAGCAGATACTCAGGGGGCAGCCACAATGAGCAGTTCTTC. This encodes CASRYSGGSHNEQFF.

V and J are TRBV29-1 and TRBJ2-1, with no clear D. Trimming took off 6 bases at V and 5 bases at J, with 20 bases between the two ends. Germline-derived CDR1 and CDR2 are SQVTM and ANQGSEA. The CDR3 runs to 15 residues. In DNA form, the CDR3 reads TGCAGCGTGTTTAGGGTGCCCCAGTCGGACAATGAGCAGTTCTTC. Residues: CSVFRVPQSDNEQFF.

This clonotype was seen many times. The chain is built from TRBV9 and TRBJ2-1; a weak D match, TRBD2 (6 bases). This CDR3 has 15 amino acids. Germline V gene lookup returns CDR1 SGDLS and CDR2 YYNGEE. V was trimmed by 2 bases and J by 8 bases, leaving 17 bases between them. This CDR3 is CASSVSGTREDEQFF. The DNA for the CDR3 is TGTGCCAGCAGCGTGTCCGGGACTCGGGAAGATGAGCAGTTCTTC.

Only a few counts were recorded for this clonotype. The chain has TRBV20-1 and TRBJ2-3, with TRBD1 matching 8 bases. The CDR3 is made up of 14 amino acids. J was trimmed by 4 bases and V by 8 bases; bases with no gene match: 11. Looked up from germline, CDR1 is DFQATT and CDR2 is SNEGSKA (reference sequence). CDR3 amino acids: CSTQPGQGADTQYF. The CDR3 coding sequence is TGCAGTACCCAACCCGGACAGGGTGCAGATACGCAGTATTTT.

This clonotype was detected only a few times. The V call is TRBV6-5, the J call TRBJ1-1; no definite D call. Looked up from germline, CDR1 is MNHEY and CDR2 is SVGAGI. The CDR3 is made up of 11 amino acids. V lost 9 bases to trimming and J lost 14 bases, with 19 bases between them. CDR3 region: CASLADSKRFF. Written as DNA, the CDR3 is TGTGCCAGTCTAGCAGACTCGAAGCGCTTCTTT.

The chain carries TRBV10-3 and TRBJ1-6; possibly TRBD1 for D (5 bases). Per the germline V gene, CDR1 is ENHRY and CDR2 is SYGVKD. CDR3 length equals 13 residues. V was cut by 10 bases and J by 7 bases, with 14 bases left in between. The CDR3 DNA reads as TGTGCCACCAACGAGGGGCAGAATTCACCCCTCCACTTT. Translation: CATNEGQNSPLHF.

This clonotype has only a few counts. The chain links TRBV7-2 to TRBJ2-1, with a weak D call TRBD2 (6 bases). The V gene's germline CDR1 is SGHTA and CDR2 FQGNSA. The CDR3 extends over 17 amino acids. Trimming removed 1 base at V and 7 bases at J, with 20 bases between. The CDR3 region is CASSLGFWGEAKNEQFF. The CDR3 DNA sequence: TGTGCCAGCAGCTTAGGGTTTTGGGGGGAAGCAAAGAATGAGCAGTTCTTC.

V is TRBV6-5 and J is TRBJ1-6; no clear D gene. Germline loops: CDR1 MNHEY, CDR2 SVGAGI. V lost 4 bases and J 5 bases, leaving 12 bases between the germline ends. CDR3 length equals 15 residues. The DNA of the CDR3 is TGTGCCAGCAGTTCTCCGATCTTAAATAATTCACCCCTCCACTTT. Translated: CASSSPILNNSPLHF.

A remark on this clonotype: A junction boundary mismatches the germline segment, possibly from a read error. This chain uses TRBV7-9 with TRBJ2-3; D possibly uses TRBD1 or TRBD2 (5 bases each). CDR1 and CDR2 from the germline V gene are SEHNR and FQNEAQ (reference sequence). This CDR3 is 14 amino acids long. Here the CDR3 reads CVSSLRGGTDTQYF. Written as DNA, the CDR3 is TGTGTCAGCAGCCTAAGGGGAGGCACAGATACGCAGTATTTT.

V usage is TRBV7-2 and J usage is TRBJ2-1, with D maybe TRBD2 (6 bases). Germline lookup yields CDR1 SGHTA and CDR2 FQGNSA. Between the trimmed V and J ends, which lost 0 bases and 6 bases, there was a span of 15 bases. CDR3 size: 16 residues. CDR3 nucleotides: TGTGCCAGCAGCTTAGCTGGCGGACTAATCCCCAATGAGCAGTTCTTC. This translates into CASSLAGGLIPNEQFF. Full variable domain (remainder filled in from reference TRBV7-2 and TRBJ2-1): GAGVSQSPSNKVTEKGKDVELRCDPISGHTALYWYRQSLGQGLEFLIYFQGNSAPDKSGLPSDRFSAERTGGSVSTLTIQRTQQEDSAVYLCASSLAGGLIPNEQFFGPGTRLTVL.

This clonotype has just a few counts. The chain employs TRBV7-2 and TRBJ2-3; no firm D call. The CDR3 has 16 residues. Germline CDR1 and CDR2: SGHTA and FQGNSA. Trimming pared 1 base from V and 0 bases from J, leaving 11 bases between. The CDR3 coding sequence is TGTGCCAGCAGCTTAGGTTGGGGTGGTAGCACAGATACGCAGTATTTT. This translates into CASSLGWGGSTDTQYF.

The rearrangement uses TRBV30 and TRBJ2-5; 10 bases match TRBD1. CDR1 and CDR2 (germline): GTSNPN, SVGIG (reference sequence). CDR3 length: 12 residues. The CDR3, as DNA: TGTGCAATCGACAGGGGGCTGGAGACCCAGTACTTC. It specifies CAIDRGLETQYF.

A few counts support this clonotype. This rearrangement joins TRBV7-2 to TRBJ2-3, with D perhaps TRBD1 or TRBD2 (6 bases each). The CDR3 covers 15 residues. The V gene lost 3 bases and the J gene lost 4 bases, with 14 bases spanning the gap. Germline CDR1 reads SGHTA; CDR2 reads FQGNSA. CDR3 in amino acids: CASSFGRGGSDTQYF. CDR3 DNA sequence: TGTGCCAGCAGCTTCGGCAGGGGAGGCTCAGATACGCAGTATTTT. Full variable domain (remainder filled in from reference TRBV7-2 and TRBJ2-3): GAGVSQSPSNKVTEKGKDVELRCDPISGHTALYWYRQSLGQGLEFLIYFQGNSAPDKSGLPSDRFSAERTGGSVSTLTIQRTQQEDSAVYLCASSFGRGGSDTQYFGPGTRLTVL.

The rearrangement joins TRBV6-1 to TRBJ2-1; D may be TRBD2 (6 bases). Germline CDR1 MNHNS, CDR2 SASEGT. This CDR3 has 15 amino acids. Trimming shortened V by 6 bases and J by 6 bases, and 18 bases separated the two germline ends. CDR3 region: CASRRDILAANEQFF. The CDR3 region has the DNA TGTGCCAGCAGACGAGACATACTAGCTGCCAATGAGCAGTTCTTC.

CDR3 nucleotides: TGCAGTGCGCACTACTACAGGGTCAATGAGCAGTTCTTC. Encoded protein: CSAHYYRVNEQFF. The V and J genes are TRBV20-1 and TRBJ2-1; the D gene is possibly TRBD1 (6 bases). Germline lookup yields CDR1 DFQATT and CDR2 SNEGSKA (reference sequence). V was cut by 6 bases and J by 6 bases, with 15 bases left in between. The CDR3 covers 13 residues.